Below, 19 T cell receptor beta chains from the same sample are listed, as sequenced in a study of blood T cells in healthy people across ages. The second PCR ran about 6 to 11 cycles with a sample-barcoded 5' primer and J-beta primers. TCRdb re-derived calls from the 5' RACE reads in MiXCR, one entry per CDR3 protein. Of hundreds of thousands of distinct CDR3 sequences in the sample, about 48% were seen once. Sequenced material: blood. Receptor source: a man under 40 in good health.

This clonotype was counted a few times. The V and J genes are TRBV4-1 and TRBJ2-7; maybe TRBD2 (7 bases). CDR1 and CDR2 (germline): MGHRA, YSYEKL. This CDR3 region has 20 residues. V was pared by 0 bases and J by 0 bases, with 24 bases between. This CDR3 reads CASSQDLWGRGGRSSYEQYF. The CDR3 DNA reads as TGCGCCAGCAGCCAAGATTTATGGGGTAGGGGGGGCAGGAGCTCCTACGAGCAGTACTTC.

This clonotype was counted only a few times. The chain couples TRBV4-3 to TRBJ2-3; no firm D call. CDR3 length: 15 amino acids. Trimming removed 1 base from V and 1 base from J, with 9 bases in between. Germline lookup yields CDR1 LGHNA and CDR2 YSLEER. The CDR3 reads CASSQAVWGTDTQYF. The CDR3 nucleotides read TGCGCCAGCAGCCAAGCCGTCTGGGGCACAGATACGCAGTATTTT.

The chain joins TRBV27 to TRBJ1-2; TRBD1 agrees at 7 bases. Trimming cost V 4 bases and J 0 bases; bases outside gene matches: 8. Looked up from germline, CDR1 is MNHEY and CDR2 is SMNVEV (reference sequence). The CDR3 has 16 amino acids. In DNA form, the CDR3 reads TGTGCCAGCAGTTCCCGGCCGACAGGGTCTAACTATGGCTACACCTTC. This sequence encodes CASSSRPTGSNYGYTF.

With respect to this clonotype: At one boundary the junction diverges from the germline segment, which might be a read error. The chain has TRBV5-1 and TRBJ2-1, with a tentative D call TRBD1 (5 bases). Germline CDR1 is SGHRS and CDR2 is YFSETQ. The CDR3 runs 15 residues. DNA of the CDR3: TGTGCCAGCAGCTTGGCGCAGGGTCTCATCAATGAGCAGTTCTTC. Its translation is CASSLAQGLINEQFF.

This clonotype showed up many times. The V gene is TRBV3-1, the J gene TRBJ2-5, with D perhaps TRBD2 (6 bases). The CDR3 spans 14 residues. Deletions cut 2 bases from V and 2 bases from J, with 9 bases between. Germline V gene data show CDR1 as LGHDT and CDR2 as YNNKEL (reference sequence). In DNA, the CDR3 is TGTGCCAGCAGCCAACGGGCGGGACAAGAGACCCAGTACTTC. Translating gives CASSQRAGQETQYF.

This clonotype was picked up one time. A read error is possible here, since a much larger clone lies one base away. The rearrangement uses TRBV7-2 and TRBJ2-1; the match to TRBD1 covers 7 bases. V dropped 5 bases and J dropped 9; count of bases not matched to a gene: 10. Germline loops: CDR1 SGHTA, CDR2 FQGNSA. This CDR3 has 14 residues. The CDR3 region has the DNA TGTGCCAGCAGCGTAATGAGGACAGGTGTTGAGCAGTTCTTC. This translates into CASSVMRTGVEQFF.

V usage is TRBV20-1 and J usage is TRBJ2-1; the match to TRBD2 covers 10 bases. J gave up 11 bases and V 0 bases, and 4 bases lay outside the gene matches. From germline, CDR1 is DFQATT and CDR2 SNEGSKA (reference sequence). There are 13 residues in the CDR3. Written as DNA, the CDR3 is TGCAGTGCTAGAGATTTACTAGCGGGACAGCAGTTCTTC. It yields the protein CSARDLLAGQQFF.

The chain employs TRBV28 and TRBJ1-5; weak D call: TRBD1 (5 bases). The V gene's germline CDR1 is MDHEN and CDR2 SYDVKM. This CDR3 contains 12 residues. The ends were cut back, 7 bases at V and 5 bases at J, with 9 bases in the middle. The CDR3 DNA sequence: TGTGCCAGCAACATAGGGGATCAGCCCCAGCATTTT. Its protein product is CASNIGDQPQHF.

The chain employs TRBV7-2 and TRBJ1-6; TRBD1 might be the D (5 bases). V gave up 4 bases and J gave up 7 bases, with 14 bases separating them. This CDR3 has 15 amino acids. Germline V gene data show CDR1 as SGHTA and CDR2 as FQGNSA. The DNA of the CDR3 is TGTGCCAGCAGCTCCAGGGCCTCGGAAAATTCACCCCTCCACTTT. It is translated as CASSSRASENSPLHF.

This clonotype was counted a single time. The CDR3 loop reads CASSLEEFTEAFF. Here the CDR3 DNA reads TGTGCCAGCAGCTTAGAAGAGTTCACTGAAGCTTTCTTT. The rearrangement joins TRBV11-3 to TRBJ1-1; no definite D call. This CDR3 has 13 residues. Trimming stripped 0 bases from V and 4 bases from J, with 6 bases between. Germline loops: CDR1 SGHNT, CDR2 YENEEA.

The V and J genes are TRBV2 and TRBJ1-1; TRBD1 is a possible D gene (5 bases). There are 17 residues in the CDR3. Trimming took off 5 bases at V and 6 bases at J, with 25 bases between the two ends. Looked up from germline, CDR1 is SNHLY and CDR2 is FYNNEI. The CDR3, as DNA: TGTGCCAGCAGTCCCCCCCCAGGGTGGGGTTTGGCCGCTGAAGCTTTCTTT. It is translated as CASSPPPGWGLAAEAFF.

V gene TRBV10-3 combines with J gene TRBJ2-7, with D uncertain. Between the trimmed V and J ends, which lost 0 bases and 2 bases, there was a span of 14 bases. The CDR3 extends over 16 amino acids. The V gene's germline CDR1 is ENHRY and CDR2 SYGVKD. CDR3: CAISESKAGNPYEQYF. As DNA, the CDR3 is TGTGCCATCAGTGAGTCGAAGGCAGGCAATCCCTACGAGCAGTACTTC.

The chain has TRBV6-1 and TRBJ2-3; TRBD2 matches at 14 bases. This CDR3 spans 21 amino acids. Germline V lookup: CDR1 MNHNS, CDR2 SASEGT. J was trimmed by 0 bases and V by 5 bases; bases with no gene match: 16. The CDR3 here is CASSIMGLAGALAHSTDTQYF. CDR3 nucleotide sequence: TGTGCCAGCAGTATCATGGGACTAGCGGGGGCTCTCGCCCATAGCACAGATACGCAGTATTTT.

The V and J genes are TRBV6-2 or TRBV6-3 and TRBJ2-3; 12 nucleotides match TRBD1. J was trimmed by 4 bases and V by 2 bases; bases with no gene match: 10. In germline, CDR1 is MNHEY, CDR2 SVGEGT. The CDR3 runs 18 residues. CDR3 in DNA: TGTGCCAGCAGTTACGAACCCGGGACAGGGGGCTCGGCAGATACGCAGTATTTT. It codes for CASSYEPGTGGSADTQYF.

This clonotype has just a few counts. This rearrangement joins TRBV5-6 to TRBJ2-1; TRBD2 is a possible D gene (5 bases). Trimming pared 4 bases from V and 0 bases from J, leaving 14 bases between. CDR1 is SGHDT, CDR2 YYEEEE, per germline. This CDR3 comprises 16 residues. The CDR3 region has the DNA TGTGCCAGCAGCCGGCGGAGCGGAGCCTCCTACAATGAGCAGTTCTTC. It yields the protein CASSRRSGASYNEQFF.

Only a few counts were recorded for this clonotype. J is TRBJ2-7 and V is TRBV7-2, with TRBD1 matching 9 bases. J lost 4 bases, V lost 1 base, and 8 bases had no gene match. Germline values: CDR1 SGHTA, CDR2 FQGNSA. This CDR3 comprises 16 residues. The CDR3: CASSLEGTGIRYEQYF. CDR3 nucleotides: TGTGCCAGCAGCTTAGAGGGGACAGGGATACGGTACGAGCAGTACTTC.

The J gene is TRBJ1-4, the V gene TRBV3-1; D is ambiguous. Trimming pared 1 base from V and 7 bases from J, leaving 7 bases between. The length of the CDR3 is 13 residues. The germline V gene has CDR1 LGHDT and CDR2 YNNKEL (reference sequence). This chain's CDR3 is CASSQGVGEKLFF. The CDR3 DNA sequence: TGTGCCAGCAGCCAAGGGGTGGGTGAAAAACTGTTTTTT. Using reference TRBV3-1 and TRBJ1-4 for the parts outside the CDR3, the full variable domain is DTAVSQTPKYLVTQMGNDKSIKCEQNLGHDTMYWYKQDSKKFLKIMFSYNNKELIINETVPNRFSPKSPDKAHLNLHINSLELGDSAVYFCASSQGVGEKLFFGSGTQLSVL.

This clonotype was found a few times. This sequence joins TRBV6-5 and TRBJ2-4; D not certain. The better agreement between TRBJ2-7 and the DNA end casts doubt on the J call. The CDR3 is 12 amino acids. Germline CDR1 and CDR2: MNHEY and SVGAGI. CDR3: CASRSQKYEQYF. The CDR3 DNA follows: TGTGCCAGCAGATCACAGAAGTACGAGCAGTACTTC.

Only a few counts were recorded for this clonotype. This chain uses TRBV10-3 with TRBJ2-3, with TRBD2 identical over 12 bases. The CDR3 length is 16 residues. The junction had 4 bases not matched to a gene; V was cut back by 5 bases and J by 1 base. The V gene's germline CDR1 is ENHRY and CDR2 SYGVKD. The CDR3 DNA sequence: TGTGCCATCAGTTCGACTAGCGGGGGAGGCACAGATACGCAGTATTTT. As protein: CAISSTSGGGTDTQYF.